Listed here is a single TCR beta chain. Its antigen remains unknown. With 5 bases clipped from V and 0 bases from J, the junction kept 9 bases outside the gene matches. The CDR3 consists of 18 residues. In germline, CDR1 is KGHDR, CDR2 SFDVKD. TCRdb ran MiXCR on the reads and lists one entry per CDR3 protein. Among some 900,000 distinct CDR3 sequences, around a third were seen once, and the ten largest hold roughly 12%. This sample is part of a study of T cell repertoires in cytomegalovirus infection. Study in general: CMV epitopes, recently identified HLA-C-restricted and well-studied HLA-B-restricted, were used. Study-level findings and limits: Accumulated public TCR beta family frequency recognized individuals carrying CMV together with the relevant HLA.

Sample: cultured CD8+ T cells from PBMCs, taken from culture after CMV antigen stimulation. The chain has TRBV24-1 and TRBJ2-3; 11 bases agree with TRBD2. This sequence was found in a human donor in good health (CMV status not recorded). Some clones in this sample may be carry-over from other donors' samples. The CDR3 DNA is TGTGCCACCAGTGGAAGAACTAGCGGGGGTGCTAGCACAGATACGCAGTATTTT. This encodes CATSGRTSGGASTDTQYF.